This T cell receptor (beta chain) is drawn from a study of blood T cell repertoires in COVID-19. About the study: Samples of COVID-19 (acute and convalescent) were obtained from the United States, Italy and Spain.

The CDR3 loop spans 16 amino acids. CDR1 and CDR2 (germline): GTSNPN, SVGIG (reference sequence). V shed 0 bases and J 0 bases; nucleotides not matched to a gene: 4. Per the authors' pipeline: Cell counts per sample came from amplifying reference gene primers. The data were produced by immunoSEQ multiplex PCR, yet TCRdb's version contains in-frame clones alone and is incomplete. The V and J calls and clone size were taken over from that table, and D and trimming were inferred from the DNA. The sample lists over 200,000 clones, nearly 90% occurring once. The gene calls are TRBV30 and TRBJ1-2, with TRBD1 matching over 10 bases. The receptor was isolated from a woman aged 18-29 years who had recovered from COVID-19. Sequenced input: peripheral blood. CDR3 in amino acids: CAWSVRGTGANYGYTF. CDR3 nucleotides: TGTGCCTGGAGTGTACGGGGGACAGGGGCTAACTATGGCTACACCTTC. The variable domain in full, with the rest retrieved from reference TRBV30 and TRBJ1-2, is SQTIHQWPATLVQPVGSPLSLECTVEGTSNPNLYWYRQAAGRGLQLLFYSVGIGQISSEVPQNLSASRPQDRQFILSSKKLLLSDSGFYLCAWSVRGTGANYGYTFGSGTRLTVV.